One sample yielded the 15 T cell receptor beta chains listed below, sequenced in a study of metastatic and nonmetastatic thyroid tumors. There were no patients who had received any treatment before thyroid surgery. With MiXCR, TCRdb reprocessed the PCR reads. The sample lists 12,000 or so clones; around a third were seen once. Sequencing used tumor tissue. The source of these receptors is a female donor with papillary thyroid cancer or a benign thyroid nodule (not recorded which). Some clones in this sample may be carry-over from other donors' samples.

By frequency in the sample, this clone is medium-sized (0.01 to 0.1%). The junction and the germline gene differ at one end; a read error may be behind it. The rearrangement uses TRBV6-6 and TRBJ1-2; D is unclear. The CDR3 has 14 residues. Germline V gene sequence: CDR1 MNHNY, CDR2 SVGAGI (reference sequence). CDR3 sequence (DNA): TGTGCCAGCAGTTACCTTTTGGCTAACTATGGCTACACCTTT. Its protein is CASSYLLANYGYTF.

This clone was counted only a few times. V and J are TRBV6-1 and TRBJ2-1, with 8 bases aligning to TRBD2. The germline gives CDR1 MNHNS, CDR2 SASEGT. There are 15 residues in the CDR3. The J segment lost 9 bases and the V segment lost 8 bases, leaving 15 bases of the junction unmatched. CDR3 sequence reads: CASLALGREAPEQFF. The CDR3 DNA is TGTGCCAGCTTGGCCCTCGGGCGGGAGGCCCCTGAGCAGTTCTTC.

In its sample, this clone was seen a few times. A read error may be the cause here, since a much bigger clone is one base away. The CDR3 end shows no conserved phenylalanine or tryptophan, and so a read error is likely. CDR3: CSVALAGGGNEQFS. In DNA, the CDR3 is TGCAGCGTTGCACTAGCGGGAGGCGGCAATGAGCAGTTCTCC. The chain recombines TRBV29-1 with TRBJ2-1; 12 bases are shared with TRBD2. The CDR3 sequence is 14 residues long. Trimming at V came to 4 bases and at J to 6 bases, leaving 4 bases not matched to a gene. Germline-derived CDR1 and CDR2 are SQVTM and ANQGSEA.

This clone is deemed medium-sized. The rearrangement joins TRBV3-1 to TRBJ1-3, with D unresolved. This CDR3 has 16 amino acids. The germline V and J ends were trimmed by 4 bases and 0 bases, with 13 bases remaining between them. Germline V gene sequence: CDR1 LGHDT, CDR2 YNNKEL (reference sequence). The chain's CDR3 is CASSPTQLGSGNTIYF. Here the CDR3 DNA reads TGTGCCAGCAGCCCCACACAGTTAGGCTCTGGAAACACCATATATTTT. Combining the CDR3 with reference TRBV3-1 and TRBJ1-3 gives the whole variable domain DTAVSQTPKYLVTQMGNDKSIKCEQNLGHDTMYWYKQDSKKFLKIMFSYNNKELIINETVPNRFSPKSPDKAHLNLHINSLELGDSAVYFCASSPTQLGSGNTIYFGEGSWLTVV.

There are many counts of this clone. The rearrangement links TRBV3-1 to TRBJ2-3; no reliable D call. Per the germline V gene, CDR1 is LGHDT and CDR2 is YNNKEL (reference sequence). V was pared by 8 bases and J by 7 bases, with 10 bases between. The length of the CDR3 is 11 residues. DNA of the CDR3: TGTGCCAGCGGGGATGGGCATACGCAGTATTTT. It yields the protein CASGDGHTQYF.

The J gene is TRBJ2-3, the V gene TRBV4-2; 7 bases line up with TRBD2. The CDR3 has 16 residues. Trimming took 0 bases from V and 3 from J; bases not matched to a gene: 6. Germline loops: CDR1 LGHNA, CDR2 YNFKEQ. The CDR3 nucleotides are TGTGCCAGCAGCCAAGAGAGGGCTAGCGGAACAGATACGCAGTATTTT. Encoded protein: CASSQERASGTDTQYF.

This CDR3 is CASSPGGGGNTEAFF. The CDR3 coding sequence is TGTGCCAGCAGCCCCGGGGGAGGGGGGAACACTGAAGCTTTCTTT. The chain uses TRBV11-2 and TRBJ1-1; a weak D match, TRBD1 (6 bases). In germline, CDR1 is SGHAT, CDR2 FQNNGV. This CDR3 has 15 amino acids. V was pared by 5 bases and J by 1 base, with 14 bases between.

This clone is medium-sized within its sample. The V gene is TRBV12-3 or TRBV12-4, the J gene TRBJ2-7; TRBD1 matches at 7 bases. After removal of 7 bases from V and 2 bases from J, the junction contained 8 bases not matched to a gene. This CDR3 is built from 14 residues. CDR3: CASTSTGIAYEQYF. DNA of the CDR3: TGTGCCAGCACCTCGACAGGGATAGCCTACGAGCAGTACTTC.

This clone was found a few times. The chain carries TRBV6-1 and TRBJ2-7; no clear D gene. The length of the CDR3 is 13 residues. The V gene's germline CDR1 is MNHNS and CDR2 SASEGT. V dropped 10 bases and J dropped 6 bases, with 19 bases sitting between them. Here the CDR3 DNA reads TGTGCCATCGCCAGGTGGGTGGATAGCGAGCAGTACTTC. It encodes CAIARWVDSEQYF.

This clone has a handful of counts. The genes are TRBV6-4 and TRBJ1-2; maybe TRBD1 (6 bases). Germline CDR1 MRHNA, CDR2 SNTAGT. V was trimmed by 6 bases and J by 4 bases, leaving 15 bases between them. The CDR3 sequence is 14 residues long. Here the CDR3 DNA reads TGTGCCAGCAGATCTAGTACAGGGTCCTATGGCTACACCTTC. Translating it yields CASRSSTGSYGYTF.

This chain uses TRBV6-2 or TRBV6-3 with TRBJ2-2; 7 bases align to TRBD2. CDR1 and CDR2 from the germline V gene are MNHEY and SVGEGT. The length of the CDR3 is 16 residues. V lost 6 bases, J lost 0 bases, and 7 bases stayed unmatched. Here the CDR3 reads CASRRGGSANTGELFF. The CDR3 coding sequence is TGTGCCAGCAGGCGAGGCGGGAGCGCGAACACCGGGGAGCTGTTTTTT.

J is TRBJ1-3 and V is TRBV20-1; D is unclear. Per germline, CDR1 DFQATT and CDR2 SNEGSKA (reference sequence). V was clipped by 5 bases and J by 4 bases, with 18 bases between them. There are 15 residues in the CDR3. The CDR3 here is CSALPGGSTGNTIYF. The CDR3 coding sequence is TGCAGTGCTCTTCCAGGAGGGTCCACCGGAAACACCATATATTTT.

This clone has just a few counts. The CDR3 sequence: CASSMLDSPLHF. CDR3 nucleotides: TGTGCCAGTAGTATGTTGGATTCACCCCTCCACTTT. The chain couples TRBV19 to TRBJ1-6; D is ambiguous. Germline CDR1 LNHDA, CDR2 SQIVND (reference sequence). The CDR3 length is 12 residues. Trimming pared 3 bases from V and 8 bases from J, leaving 5 bases between.

Turning to this clone: Here the CDR3 omits its conserved ending phenylalanine or tryptophan, so a read error is the likely source. The rearrangement uses TRBV29-1 and TRBJ1-2; no clear D gene. CDR1 SQVTM and CDR2 ANQGSEA come from the germline V gene. The CDR3 contains 11 residues. V was clipped by 7 bases and J by 8 bases, with 14 bases between them. In nucleotides, the CDR3 is TGCAGCGAGGTAGAGGGAGGAGGCTACACCTTG. It encodes CSEVEGGGYTL.

This clone was recorded at least ten times. V and J are TRBV5-4 and TRBJ1-1, with D possibly matching TRBD1 (6 bases). Germline loops: CDR1 SGHNT, CDR2 YYREEE (reference sequence). The CDR3 is 15 residues long. V was shortened by 4 bases and J by 1 base, with 14 bases between the two germline ends. CDR3 DNA: TGTGCCAGCAGCCCCGGGGGCGCCTGGAACACTGAAGCTTTCTTT. It translates to CASSPGGAWNTEAFF.